The present entry profiles one TCR beta chain with its context. The antigen is unknown. The junction departs from the called germline gene at one end, perhaps through a read error. Assay: immunoSEQ multiplex PCR; the TCRdb copy retains only in-frame clones and omits some. The table shows fewer than 1.8 million clones, with 98% occurring only once. CD45RA-negative memory and CD45RA+ naive subsets were split from the CD4+ cells. This sample stems from a study of shared clonotypes between healthy human individuals. Broader study findings: Genetic and exposure-history diversity was limited by the small donor number.

Germline lookup yields CDR1 LNHDA and CDR2 SQIVND (reference sequence). There are 13 residues in the CDR3. Sequenced input: naive CD4+ T cells sorted from blood. Subset described: CD45RA+ positively selected. The receptor was derived from a man aged 25-45 years in good health. J is TRBJ1-2 and V is TRBV19, with D tentatively TRBD1 (5 bases). The CDR3 DNA reads TGTGCCAGTAGTCTAGACGGGACCTATGGCTACACCTTC. It is translated as CASSLDGTYGYTF.